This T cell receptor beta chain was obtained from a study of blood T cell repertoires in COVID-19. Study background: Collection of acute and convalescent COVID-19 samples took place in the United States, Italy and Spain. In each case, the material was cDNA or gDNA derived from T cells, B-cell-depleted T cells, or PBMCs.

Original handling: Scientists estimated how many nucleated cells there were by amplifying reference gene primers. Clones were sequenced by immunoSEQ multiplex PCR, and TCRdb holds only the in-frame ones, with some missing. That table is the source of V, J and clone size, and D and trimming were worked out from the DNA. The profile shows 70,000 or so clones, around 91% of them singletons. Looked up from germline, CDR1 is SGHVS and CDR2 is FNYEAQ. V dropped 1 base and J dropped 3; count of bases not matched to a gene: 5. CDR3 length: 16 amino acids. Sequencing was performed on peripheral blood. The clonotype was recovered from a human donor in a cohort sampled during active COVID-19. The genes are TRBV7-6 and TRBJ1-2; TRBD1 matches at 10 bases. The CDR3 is CASSLGQGARDYGYTF. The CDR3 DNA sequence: TGTGCCAGCAGCTTAGGACAGGGGGCTCGGGACTATGGCTACACCTTC.